These 27 T cell receptor beta chains originate from one sample sequenced in a study of Ad26.COV2.S vaccination and SARS-CoV-2 variants (dated by TCRdb to the early 2020s). The library was obtained by the immunoSEQ multiplex PCR assay. Entries here come from immuneACCESS through TCRdb and include only in-frame sequences with V and J called. Some clones fail to appear in such tables; in the studies checked, an unresolved V gene covers under half of the shortfall, and the cause of the remainder is unknown. The sample contains around 450,000 clones, roughly 89% of them found a single time. The ten largest make up approximately 2.5% of the sample. The treatment or condition label of this sample denotes: roughly 18 received Ad26.COV2.S at low or high dose, single or two shots; several received placebo; per-sample allocation not given. Repertoires of vaccine and placebo recipients were sequenced from samples taken on day 63 after the first injection.

Source: peripheral blood, taken in a trial of Ad26.COV2.S vaccine versus placebo. These receptors all stem from a person aged 18-60 years who received the Ad26.COV2.S COVID-19 vaccine or a placebo.

This sequence joins TRBV5-4 and TRBJ1-5; 7 positions agree with TRBD1. V trimming: 3 bases; J trimming: 5 bases; junction bases outside the gene matches: 8. The CDR3 is 15 residues long. Germline CDR1 SGHNT, CDR2 YYREEE (reference sequence). The CDR3 coding sequence is TGTGCCAGCAGCTCGCGGGGAGACAGGGATCAGCCCCAGCATTTT. Translated, it gives CASSSRGDRDQPQHF.

The J gene is TRBJ1-6, the V gene TRBV10-2; 7 nucleotides match TRBD1. With 10 bases clipped from V and 7 bases from J, the junction kept 4 bases outside the gene matches. The V gene's germline CDR1 is WSHSY and CDR2 SAAADI. This CDR3 has 12 residues. In DNA, the CDR3 is TGCGCCACACAGGGGCTCAATTCACCCCTCCACTTT. It is translated as CATQGLNSPLHF.

Here the CDR3 DNA reads TGCGCCAGCAGCTTCTCAGGGGAGTCGCAGACCCAGTACTTC. It codes for CASSFSGESQTQYF. The chain links TRBV5-1 to TRBJ2-5; D perhaps matches TRBD1 (6 bases). V shed 2 bases and J shed 6 bases, with 14 bases lying between them. The length of the CDR3 is 14 residues. CDR1 and CDR2 (germline): SGHRS, YFSETQ.

The rearrangement uses TRBV18 and TRBJ2-7, with D perhaps matching TRBD2 (5 bases). Germline CDR1 is KGHSH and CDR2 is LQKENI. Trimming pared 0 bases from V and 3 bases from J, leaving 6 bases between. The CDR3 length is 13 residues. CDR3 loop: CASSPPEGYEQYV. The CDR3 DNA is TGTGCCAGCTCACCACCAGAGGGCTACGAGCAGTACGTC.

The rearrangement links TRBV5-6 to TRBJ1-4; D gene ambiguous. Deletions cut 0 bases from V and 6 bases from J, with 9 bases between. This CDR3 has 14 residues. Germline assignment: CDR1 SGHDT and CDR2 YYEEEE. CDR3 DNA sequence: TGTGCCAGCAGCTTGGGTATGGGAGATGAAAAACTGTTTTTT. The encoded protein is CASSLGMGDEKLFF.

J is TRBJ1-3 and V is TRBV19; D uncertain. Trimming took off 7 bases at V and 0 bases at J, with 19 bases between the two ends. The CDR3 runs to 17 residues. Germline assignment: CDR1 LNHDA and CDR2 SQIVND (reference sequence). The CDR3 coding sequence is TGTGCCAGTATCCCGCGGAGGTCGCTACACTCTGGAAACACCATATATTTT. Translated, it gives CASIPRRSLHSGNTIYF.

The chain has TRBV5-1 and TRBJ2-7; no firm D call. The CDR3 contains 15 residues. In germline, CDR1 is SGHRS, CDR2 YFSETQ. The V and J ends lost 1 base and 3 bases respectively, with 14 bases between them. The CDR3 bases are TGCGCCAGCAGCTTGTCCCCTACTAAAGGCTACGAGCAGTACGTC. This encodes CASSLSPTKGYEQYV.

V and J are TRBV7-9 and TRBJ2-2; D unresolved. The CDR3 has 14 amino acids. V was cut by 3 bases and J by 2 bases, with 7 bases left in between. CDR1 and CDR2 (germline): SEHNR, FQNEAQ (reference sequence). CDR3 region: CASSLGTNTGELFF. CDR3 DNA: TGTGCCAGCAGCTTGGGAACTAACACCGGGGAGCTGTTTTTT.

The gene calls are TRBV4-2 and TRBJ2-7, with D maybe TRBD2 (6 bases). CDR3 length equals 15 residues. Looked up from germline, CDR1 is LGHNA and CDR2 is YNFKEQ. Trimming left V 0 bases short and J 9 bases short, with 18 bases between. The CDR3 sequence is CASSQDTSRLGGQYF. The CDR3 DNA follows: TGTGCCAGCAGCCAAGATACCAGTCGTTTGGGAGGGCAGTACTTC.

This chain joins TRBV5-4 and TRBJ2-2; TRBD2 matches at 7 bases. CDR1 is SGHNT and CDR2 is YYREEE in the germline V gene (reference sequence). V trimming: 3 bases; J trimming: 0 bases; junction bases outside the gene matches: 5. The CDR3 loop spans 16 amino acids. The CDR3 is CASSYASGANTGELFF. DNA of the CDR3: TGTGCCAGCAGCTACGCAAGCGGGGCGAACACCGGGGAGCTGTTTTTT.

V is TRBV30 and J is TRBJ1-1; perhaps TRBD1 as D (6 bases). Trimming pared 1 base from V and 8 bases from J, leaving 8 bases between. This CDR3 is 11 amino acids long. Germline V gene lookup returns CDR1 GTSNPN and CDR2 SVGIG (reference sequence). In nucleotides, the CDR3 is TGTGCCTGGAGTGGTGGGGGCGAAGCTTTCTTT. This encodes CAWSGGGEAFF.

The rearrangement joins TRBV7-8 to TRBJ1-1; no clear D. This CDR3 has 13 amino acids. V was cut by 1 base and J by 4 bases, with 7 bases left in between. Germline CDR1 SGHVS, CDR2 FQNEAQ. CDR3 in DNA: TGTGCCAGCAGCTTAGGGCACGTCACTGAAGCTTTCTTT. This translates into CASSLGHVTEAFF.

This clone was recorded once. This chain uses TRBV30 with TRBJ2-4; TRBD2 matches 7 bases. This CDR3 has 14 amino acids. Per germline, CDR1 GTSNPN and CDR2 SVGIG (reference sequence). V lost 3 bases to trimming and J lost 3 bases; unmatched junction nucleotides: 5. The CDR3 region has the DNA TGTGCCTGGAGGGCGCGGGGGAGCAAAAACATTCAGTACTTC. Translated: CAWRARGSKNIQYF.

The rearrangement links TRBV20-1 to TRBJ2-1, with a weak D call TRBD1 (5 bases). CDR3 length equals 16 residues. Germline CDR1 reads DFQATT; CDR2 reads SNEGSKA (reference sequence). The ends were cut back, 3 bases at V and 0 bases at J, with 15 bases in the middle. The CDR3 sequence: CSASYSQGRSYNEQFF. CDR3 in DNA: TGCAGTGCTAGTTACTCGCAGGGCCGCTCCTACAATGAGCAGTTCTTC.

This clone was counted once. The rearrangement links TRBV27 to TRBJ2-5, with a weak D call TRBD2 (5 bases). Germline V CDR1 and CDR2: MNHEY, SMNVEV (reference sequence). The CDR3 is 16 residues long. Trimming took 5 bases from V and 7 from J, leaving 23 bases between them. As DNA, the CDR3 is TGTGCCAGCAGTCCCCGGCGGAGGTTCGGGGAAGGGACCCAGTACTTC. It specifies CASSPRRRFGEGTQYF.

The chain uses TRBV5-4 and TRBJ2-3; 12 nucleotides match TRBD2. With 4 bases clipped from V and 0 bases from J, the junction kept 6 bases outside the gene matches. CDR1 SGHNT and CDR2 YYREEE come from the germline V gene (reference sequence). This CDR3 has 17 amino acids. This CDR3 reads CASSTRLAGASTDTQYF. CDR3 sequence (DNA): TGTGCCAGCAGCACCCGACTAGCGGGGGCCAGCACAGATACGCAGTATTTT.

The genes are TRBV3-1 (or the pseudogene TRBV3-2) and TRBJ2-1; perhaps TRBD2 as D (7 bases). Germline V gives CDR1 LGHDT, CDR2 YNNKEL (reference sequence). This CDR3 spans 16 amino acids. The ends were cut back, 4 bases at V and 7 bases at J, with 20 bases in the middle. CDR3 region: CASSLPEGGAENEQFF. The DNA for the CDR3 is TGTGCCAGCAGCCTCCCCGAAGGGGGGGCAGAGAATGAGCAGTTCTTC.

Points on this clone: Other nucleotide sequences in the sample specify the same CDR3. This chain uses TRBV18 with TRBJ1-1, with D possibly matching TRBD1 (5 bases). Germline lookup yields CDR1 KGHSH and CDR2 LQKENI. The CDR3 is made up of 13 amino acids. V was trimmed by 3 bases and J by 8 bases, leaving 13 bases between them. CDR3 loop: CASSPQGAGEAFF. The CDR3, as DNA: TGTGCCAGCTCACCGCAAGGGGCGGGAGAAGCTTTCTTT. Complete variable domain (other parts from reference TRBV18 and TRBJ1-1): NAGVMQNPRHLVRRRGQEARLRCSPMKGHSHVYWYRQLPEEGLKFMVYLQKENIIDESGMPKERFSAEFPKEGPSILRIQQVVRGDSAAYFCASSPQGAGEAFFGQGTRLTVV.

The chain employs TRBV5-4 and TRBJ1-2; D not certain. The length of the CDR3 is 13 residues. The V gene lost 0 bases and the J gene lost 5 bases, with 8 bases spanning the gap. In germline, CDR1 is SGHNT, CDR2 YYREEE (reference sequence). In nucleotides, the CDR3 is TGTGCCAGCAGCTTGGAAGTGGAATATGGCTACACCTTC. Amino acid sequence: CASSLEVEYGYTF.

The rearrangement links TRBV28 to TRBJ2-7; TRBD1 agrees at 8 bases. The germline V gene encodes CDR1 MDHEN and CDR2 SYDVKM. With V trimmed by 3 bases and J by 5 bases, 6 bases remained unmatched. This CDR3 spans 14 amino acids. The CDR3 here is CASSFSDRVHEQYF. CDR3 coding DNA: TGTGCCAGCAGTTTTTCGGACAGGGTCCACGAGCAGTACTTC.

The rearrangement uses TRBV7-2 and TRBJ1-6, with 9 bases aligning to TRBD1. The J segment lost 8 bases and the V segment lost 5 bases, leaving 19 bases of the junction unmatched. CDR1 and CDR2 from the germline V gene are SGHTA and FQGNSA. CDR3 length equals 19 residues. Here the CDR3 DNA reads TGTGCCAGCAGCCTCGAGAAGATGCGGGACAGGGACGCGGATTCACCCCTCCACTTT. It specifies CASSLEKMRDRDADSPLHF. Variable domain in full (rest from reference TRBV7-2 and TRBJ1-6): GAGVSQSPSNKVTEKGKDVELRCDPISGHTALYWYRQSLGQGLEFLIYFQGNSAPDKSGLPSDRFSAERTGGSVSTLTIQRTQQEDSAVYLCASSLEKMRDRDADSPLHFGNGTRLTVT.

CDR3 sequence (DNA): TGTGCCAGCAGCTTAACGTTGGCAGATGGCTACACCTTC. Protein sequence: CASSLTLADGYTF. This chain links TRBV7-9 with TRBJ1-2; D is undetermined. The CDR3 covers 13 residues. The V end was cut by 2 bases, the J end by 6 bases, with 10 bases between. The germline V gene has CDR1 SEHNR and CDR2 FQNEAQ (reference sequence).

This clone was counted a single time. The genes are TRBV5-4 and TRBJ2-1, with 8 bases matching TRBD2. Germline V gene data show CDR1 as SGHNT and CDR2 as YYREEE (reference sequence). V was clipped by 2 bases and J by 5 bases; unmatched bases: 3. The CDR3 totals 14 residues. The CDR3, as DNA: TGTGCCAGCAGCTTCGGGACTAGGGACAATGAGCAGTTCTTC. It encodes CASSFGTRDNEQFF.

The chain couples TRBV6-6 to TRBJ1-5; D is perhaps TRBD1 (5 bases). The CDR3 is 13 amino acids. Germline V gene lookup returns CDR1 MNHNY and CDR2 SVGAGI (reference sequence). V was trimmed by 6 bases and J by 7 bases, leaving 13 bases between them. In nucleotides, the CDR3 is TGTGCCAGCAGCAACGCGGGGGGACAGCCCCAGCATTTT. It is translated as CASSNAGGQPQHF.

This sequence joins TRBV5-1 and TRBJ2-7; 7 bases map to TRBD1. V was pared by 2 bases and J by 2 bases, with 7 bases of the junction left unmatched. The CDR3 consists of 15 residues. Germline CDR1 and CDR2: SGHRS and YFSETQ. CDR3 protein: CASSFGSGTAYEQYF. The CDR3 region has the DNA TGCGCCAGCAGCTTTGGATCCGGGACAGCCTACGAGCAGTACTTC.

Details on this clone: The junction does not match germline at one end; this may be a read error. This chain links TRBV10-3 with TRBJ2-3; 7 bases fit TRBD1. CDR3 length: 15 residues. Germline V gene lookup returns CDR1 ENHRY and CDR2 SYGVKD. The CDR3 sequence: CATDKTGSGTDMQYF. The CDR3 coding sequence is TGTGCCACCGATAAGACAGGGTCTGGCACAGATATGCAGTATTTT.

This chain joins TRBV29-1 and TRBJ1-4, with a possible D match to TRBD1 (5 bases). V dropped 1 base and J dropped 1 base, with 16 bases sitting between them. Per the germline V gene, CDR1 is SQVTM and CDR2 is ANQGSEA. The CDR3 is made up of 17 amino acids. DNA of the CDR3: TGCAGCGTTGAAGCCCTCCTCGGGGGGATAACTAATGAAAAACTGTTTTTT. It yields the protein CSVEALLGGITNEKLFF.